Below, 9 T cell receptor beta chains from the same sample are listed, as sequenced in a study of blood T cell repertoires in COVID-19. Some clones are missing from TCRdb's copy, which holds only in-frame ones; the method was immunoSEQ multiplex PCR. The repertoire holds 95,000 to 110,000 clones, around 88% seen once, with around 6.5% in the top ten. The specimen sequenced was peripheral blood. The receptors here all came from a man aged 45-60 years with active or convalescent COVID-19.

This clone showed up just once. This chain uses TRBV24-1 with TRBJ2-1, with 7 bases aligning to TRBD2. V dropped 4 bases and J dropped 5; count of bases not matched to a gene: 13. Germline V lookup: CDR1 KGHDR, CDR2 SFDVKD. The CDR3 consists of 17 residues. The CDR3 is CATSDPRVSGLNNEQFF. The DNA for the CDR3 is TGTGCCACCAGTGACCCCCGGGTTAGCGGGCTCAACAATGAGCAGTTCTTC.

The chain combines TRBV5-5 with TRBJ2-3, with 9 bases that match TRBD1. The CDR3 loop spans 15 amino acids. Germline lookup yields CDR1 SGHKS and CDR2 YYEKEE (reference sequence). The J segment lost 5 bases and the V segment lost 5 bases, leaving 9 bases of the junction unmatched. The CDR3 DNA reads as TGTGCCAGCAGTAAGGACAGGGGCCCGGGAGATACGCAGTATTTT. The encoded protein is CASSKDRGPGDTQYF.

In DNA, the CDR3 is TGTGCCAGCAGCTCCCTCGGGGGGGTTAGCTCCTACAATGAGCAGTTCTTC. Amino acid sequence: CASSSLGGVSSYNEQFF. J is TRBJ2-1 and V is TRBV11-2, with 8 positions matching TRBD2. The CDR3 runs to 17 residues. V lost 4 bases to trimming and J lost 0 bases; unmatched junction nucleotides: 8. Germline V gene sequence: CDR1 SGHAT, CDR2 FQNNGV. The complete variable domain, with remaining parts taken from reference TRBV11-2 and TRBJ2-1, reads EAGVAQSPRYKIIEKRQSVAFWCNPISGHATLYWYQQILGQGPKLLIQFQNNGVVDDSQLPKDRFSAERLKGVDSTLKIQPAKLEDSAVYLCASSSLGGVSSYNEQFFGPGTRLTVL.

This chain connects TRBV27 to TRBJ1-5, with D uncertain. The V gene lost 8 bases and the J gene lost 4 bases, with 6 bases spanning the gap. Germline assignment: CDR1 MNHEY and CDR2 SMNVEV (reference sequence). This CDR3 region has 11 residues. In nucleotides, the CDR3 is TGTGCCAGCGCTGCGAATCAGCCCCAGCATTTT. Amino acid sequence: CASAANQPQHF.

The rearrangement uses TRBV28 and TRBJ2-3; TRBD2 is a possible D gene (6 bases). CDR1 and CDR2 (germline): MDHEN, SYDVKM. The CDR3 sequence is 21 residues long. Trimming removed 6 bases from V and 0 bases from J, with 31 bases in between. This chain's CDR3 is CASSSSSAARRRKLSTDTQYF. The CDR3 bases are TGTGCCAGCAGCTCCTCTAGCGCGGCCCGACGGAGGAAACTAAGCACAGATACGCAGTATTTT.

V usage is TRBV5-1 and J usage is TRBJ2-1; TRBD1 aligns across 8 bases. The CDR3 runs 14 residues. Looked up from germline, CDR1 is SGHRS and CDR2 is YFSETQ. J gave up 4 bases and V 4 bases, and 4 bases lay outside the gene matches. CDR3 coding DNA: TGCGCCAGCAGCGTACAGGGGGTATACAATGAGCAGTTCTTC. It translates to CASSVQGVYNEQFF.

CDR3 DNA: TGTGCCAGCAGTATACGGGACAGCCCCTACGAGCAGTACTTC. Protein sequence: CASSIRDSPYEQYF. The chain links TRBV2 to TRBJ2-7, with 7 positions matching TRBD1. The CDR3 is 14 residues long. Looked up from germline, CDR1 is SNHLY and CDR2 is FYNNEI. The V gene end was trimmed by 5 bases and the J gene end by 2 bases; junction bases not matched to a gene: 6.

The rearrangement links TRBV5-1 to TRBJ2-7, with D possibly being TRBD2 (7 bases). There are 15 residues in the CDR3. CDR1 SGHRS and CDR2 YFSETQ come from the germline V gene. V was cut by 7 bases and J by 0 bases, with 17 bases left in between. The CDR3 protein is CASGRGGGSSYEQYF. The CDR3 DNA follows: TGCGCCAGCGGCAGGGGCGGCGGGAGCTCCTACGAGCAGTACTTC.

Written as DNA, the CDR3 is TGTGCCTGGAGCCCCGACAGCGGGTATGGCTACACCTTC. Protein: CAWSPDSGYGYTF. The chain combines TRBV30 with TRBJ1-2; perhaps TRBD1 as D (5 bases). The CDR3 loop spans 13 amino acids. V lost 3 bases, J lost 5 bases, and 13 bases lay in between. Per the germline V gene, CDR1 is GTSNPN and CDR2 is SVGIG (reference sequence).